This T cell receptor beta chain was found in a study of stem cell transplantation in POMP-related autoinflammatory disease. This CDR3 spans 13 amino acids. J lost 4 bases, V lost 5 bases, and 4 bases had no gene match. CDR1 is SGHAT and CDR2 is FQNNGV in the germline V gene. Produced via immunoSEQ multiplex PCR; TCRdb's table is partial and in-frame only. The sample lists about 32,000 clones; 88% were seen once. The rearrangement links TRBV11-2 to TRBJ1-2, with TRBD1 matching over 7 bases. The sequence derives from a human donor with POMP-related autoinflammation and immune dysregulation (PRAID). This material consisted of CD4+ T cells from PBMCs, taken before stem cell transplantation. The CDR3 DNA sequence: TGTGCCAGCAGCCCCGGGACAGCCTATGGCTACACCTTC. It translates to CASSPGTAYGYTF.